The TCR beta chain under discussion was sequenced for a study of OX40 agonist ivuxolimab in advanced cancers. Looking at the study overall: Dosing consisted of intravenous ivuxolimab at 0.01 to 10 mg/kg every 2 weeks. Males comprised 75% to 90% of the group, whose mean age was roughly 60 years (range about 20 to 79).

TCRdb keeps only in-frame clones here, not all; method: immunoSEQ multiplex PCR. The data contain 61,000 or so clones, over 75% of them seen just once; the ten biggest clones take up approximately 2%. The V end was cut by 4 bases, the J end by 4 bases, with 8 bases between. The CDR3 runs 13 residues. From germline, CDR1 is ENHRY and CDR2 SYGVKD. The rearrangement uses TRBV10-3 and TRBJ1-3; D unclear. The starting material was CD4+ or CD8+ T cells sorted from blood, obtained in a trial of the OX40 agonist ivuxolimab. This clonotype was obtained from an adult with an advanced solid tumor such as melanoma, head and neck, liver or kidney cancer. CDR3 DNA sequence: TGTGCCATCAGTGGAACGGGGGGAAACACCATATATTTT. Translation gives CAISGTGGNTIYF.